The rows below give T cell receptor beta chains drawn from one sample of a study of shared clonotypes between healthy human individuals. Some clones are missing from TCRdb's copy, which holds only in-frame ones; the method was immunoSEQ multiplex PCR. Among 2 million to 3 million clones listed, more than 85% were seen once. The sequenced sample consisted of naive CD4+ T cells from PBMCs. These receptors all come from a young man in good health. Some clones in this sample may be carry-over from other donors' samples. The CDR3 runs from the conserved cysteine through the conserved F or W. D genes are given only for firm matches. Clone size appears in some rows only: once, few, many, or a class for an expanded clone.

j_call clone_size d_call v_call cdr3_nt cdr3_aa
TRBJ2-1 - - TRBV7-2 TGTGCCAGCAGGAGAGCGCGGGTGGGATCCTACAATGAGCAGTTCTTC CASRRARVGSYNEQFF
TRBJ2-4 once - TRBV18 TGTGCCAGCTCCCCGCTGGGGAAAGCCAAAAACATTCAGTACTTC CASSPLGKAKNIQYF
TRBJ2-5 once - TRBV20-1 TGCAGTGCCCGAACCTCGGGGACCCAGTACTTC CSARTSGTQYF
TRBJ1-5 - - TRBV6-1 TGTGCCAGCAGTGAAAGATACAGCGGTCAGCCCCAGCATTTT CASSERYSGQPQHF
TRBJ2-2 - - TRBV18 TGTGCCAGCTCACCAGGTCAGTCCACCGGGGAGCTGTTTTTT CASSPGQSTGELFF
TRBJ1-1 - - TRBV28 TGTGCCAGCAGTTCCACACCCAGGGGAGACACTGAAGCTTTCTTT CASSSTPRGDTEAFF
TRBJ2-7 - TRBD1 TRBV28 TGTGCCAGCAGTTCCTACCGGGGACAGGGCTCTAGGCAGTACTTC CASSSYRGQGSRQYF
TRBJ2-7 - TRBD1 TRBV4-1 TGCGCCAGCAGCCAAGAACCTCCCGGGACAGCTTACGAGCAGTACTTC CASSQEPPGTAYEQYF
TRBJ1-5 - - TRBV28 TGTGCCAGCAGTTTAGGCAGGGGCCTATATCAGCCCCAGCATTTT CASSLGRGLYQPQHF
TRBJ2-7 - - TRBV6-5 TGTGCCAGCAGCCCCAGACAGGCAGCCTGGGGGCAGTACTTC CASSPRQAAWGQYF
TRBJ2-7 - - TRBV18 TGTGCCAGCTCACCCCGGACAGAGTACTCCTACGAGCAGTACTTC CASSPRTEYSYEQYF
TRBJ2-5 - - TRBV11-3 TGTGCCAGCAGCTATGGGCAAGAGACCCAGTACTTC CASSYGQETQYF
TRBJ2-7 once - TRBV5-4 TGTGCCAGCAGCCTGCAGGTGGCGAGCGAGCAGTACTTC CASSLQVASEQYF
TRBJ1-1 - - TRBV6-5 TGTGCCAGCAGTTACTCGGGGACCGGGACGACGGCTTTCTTT CASSYSGTGTTAFF
TRBJ2-3 once - TRBV7-9 TGTGCCAGCAGCCAGGGGGGTCTTAGCACAGATACGCAGTATTTT CASSQGGLSTDTQYF
TRBJ1-2 - - TRBV29-1 TGCAGCGTTGACCCGGACGGAAAAGGGGGCTACACCTTC CSVDPDGKGGYTF
TRBJ2-7 - - TRBV7-8 TGTGCCAGCAGCTTAGGGGGGAGGAAGGACGAGCAGTACTTC CASSLGGRKDEQYF
TRBJ1-4 once - TRBV4-3 TGCGCCAGCAGCCAGGGACACAGGCCAACTAATGAAAAACTGTTTTTT CASSQGHRPTNEKLFF
TRBJ2-1 - TRBD2 TRBV2 TGTGCCAGCACCTCGGGGGGTCTTAACAATGAGCAGTTCTTC CASTSGGLNNEQFF
TRBJ2-2 - - TRBV7-2 TGTGCCAGCAGCTCACCAACCAGGGTGATGGAGACCGGGGAGCTGTTTTTT CASSSPTRVMETGELFF
TRBJ1-2 - - TRBV7-9 TGTGCCAGCAGCTTAATGCGTGGGCCTGTGGAGGGCTACACCTTC CASSLMRGPVEGYTF
TRBJ2-2 - - TRBV28 TGTGCCAGCAGTTTAATCCGGCTAGTCGTGGGAACCGGGGAGCTGTTTTTT CASSLIRLVVGTGELFF
TRBJ1-5 once TRBD1 TRBV28 TGTGCCAGCAGTATACAGGGGATCAATCAGCCCCAGCATTTT CASSIQGINQPQHF
TRBJ1-3 - TRBD1 TRBV5-4 TGTGCCAGCAGCCCTGGGACAGGGAGTTCTGGAAACACCATATATTTT CASSPGTGSSGNTIYF
TRBJ2-5 - TRBD1 TRBV7-8 TGTGCCAGCAGCCAAAGCCGATGGGGACAGGGGGCTTTAGAGACCCAGTACTTC CASSQSRWGQGALETQYF
TRBJ2-1 - - TRBV4-3 TGCGCCAGCAGCCAAGATTATGCGGCGGGATCTGAGCAGTTCTTC CASSQDYAAGSEQFF
TRBJ1-5 - - TRBV28 TGTGCCAGCCCACCGGGACACGAAACAAGTAGCAATCAGCCCCAGCATTTT CASPPGHETSSNQPQHF
TRBJ1-4 - - TRBV28 TGTGCCAGCACCATGCTAAGCCCTGCAACTAATGAAAAACTGTTTTTT CASTMLSPATNEKLFF
TRBJ2-1 - - TRBV5-1 TGCGCCAGCAGCCTTACTAGCCTCTCCTACAATGAGCAGTTCTTC CASSLTSLSYNEQFF
TRBJ2-7 - TRBD2 TRBV7-2 TGTGCCAGCAGCCGGACTAGCGGCCCCTACGAGCAGTACTTC CASSRTSGPYEQYF
TRBJ1-5 - - TRBV10-3 TGTGCCATCATTGCCCCGAGATCGGATCAGCCCCAGCATTTT CAIIAPRSDQPQHF
TRBJ2-7 - TRBD1 TRBV7-3 TGTGCCAGCAGCCTCAAAAGTCCGGGACAGGGATTTACCTACGAGCAGTACTTC CASSLKSPGQGFTYEQYF
TRBJ2-3 - - TRBV11-3 TGTGCCAGCAGCTGGACCGGGGACTTCTCTACGCAGTATTTT CASSWTGDFSTQYF
TRBJ2-7 - - TRBV14 TGTGCCAGCAGTGCCCGGCGGCAGGCGGTCGAGCAGTACTTC CASSARRQAVEQYF
TRBJ2-1 - - TRBV4-1 TGCGCCAGCAGTCGCAACGAGGGGGTATACAATGAGCAGTTCTTC CASSRNEGVYNEQFF
TRBJ2-3 - TRBD1 TRBV16 TGTGCCAGCAGCCAATCGTCGGGACAGGGTTTGCCGTCGAGCACAGATACGCAGTATTTT CASSQSSGQGLPSSTDTQYF
TRBJ1-1 - - TRBV2 TGTGCCAGCAGTGTTCAGCTGAACACTGAAGCTTTCTTT CASSVQLNTEAFF
TRBJ2-1 - TRBD2 TRBV4-1 TGCGCCAGCAGCCAAGGTTCTAGCGGATACAATGAGCAGTTCTTC CASSQGSSGYNEQFF
TRBJ1-6 - TRBD1 TRBV6-1 TGTGCCAGCAGTGAATGGGACAGGGCTTCACCCCTCCACTTT CASSEWDRASPLHF
TRBJ2-5 - TRBD2 TRBV4-1 TGCGCCAGCAGCCAAGATGGCGGGAGGGATGAGACCCAGTACTTC CASSQDGGRDETQYF
TRBJ1-4 - - TRBV28 TGTGCCAGCAGCCTCGCCTCGGCCGGGGGTGAGGAAAAACTGTTTTTT CASSLASAGGEEKLFF
TRBJ2-4 - - TRBV19 TGTGCCAGTAGTAGGGTTCAGGGGAACATTCAGTACTTC CASSRVQGNIQYF
TRBJ2-1 - - TRBV27 TGTGCCAGCAGTACCATGAGGGGTATAAATTACAATGAGCAGTTCTTC CASSTMRGINYNEQFF
TRBJ2-5 - TRBD1 TRBV10-3 TGTGCCATCGGCGGGACAGGGGTTGAGACCCAGTACTTC CAIGGTGVETQYF
TRBJ2-7 - - TRBV7-2 TGTGCCAGCAGCTTGGCAGGGTACCACGAGCAGTACTTC CASSLAGYHEQYF
TRBJ2-3 - TRBD2 TRBV4-3 TGCGCCAGCAGCCAAGATGGCCTAGCGGGAGGTGGGGATACGCAGTATTTT CASSQDGLAGGGDTQYF
TRBJ2-5 once - TRBV5-1 TGCGCCAGCAGCCCAGGGACGGCCTTGGGAGAGACCCAGTACTTC CASSPGTALGETQYF
TRBJ2-7 - - TRBV5-5 TGTGCCAGCAGCTCCGCCGGGACACCCTTCTACGAGCAGTACTTC CASSSAGTPFYEQYF
TRBJ2-2 - - TRBV5-1 TGCGCCAGCAGCTTGGTGGAAACCGGGGAGCTGTTTTTT CASSLVETGELFF
TRBJ2-3 - - TRBV19 TGTGCCAGTAAAGGTCGCCTCTTGACAGATACGCAGTATTTT CASKGRLLTDTQYF
TRBJ2-7 - TRBD1 TRBV5-1 TGCGCCAGCAGCCCTGACAGGGCCTACGAGCAGTACTTC CASSPDRAYEQYF
TRBJ1-5 few - TRBV14 TGTGCCAGCCCCCGTGCACTCGATCAGCCCCAGCATTTT CASPRALDQPQHF
TRBJ2-1 - TRBD2 TRBV4-2 TGTGCCAGCAGCCTACGGGAGGGGAGGGTTTTCGACAATGAGCAGTTCTTC CASSLREGRVFDNEQFF
TRBJ2-7 - TRBD2 TRBV14 TGTGCCAGCAGCCAAGAGACAGCTAGCGGTTATAACTACGAGCAGTACTTC CASSQETASGYNYEQYF